This T cell receptor beta chain was profiled in a study of lymphopenia after photon versus proton radiotherapy. Study outcomes and limitations: A bigger post-nadir fall in TCR diversity correlated inversely with survival time in deceased patients. Post-nadir diversity loss with photons came from oligoclonal expansion, particularly CD8+ Temra cells. Photon-treated patients lost naive T cells and TCR diversity; proton-treated stayed stable.

V was cut by 2 bases and J by 1 base, with 9 bases left in between. The CDR3 length is 14 residues. The germline V gene has CDR1 SGHDT and CDR2 YYEEEE. Clones were sequenced by immunoSEQ multiplex PCR, and TCRdb holds only the in-frame ones, with some missing. The profile shows tens of thousands of clones, more than 75% of them singletons. As for this clone: Antigen unknown.

The sequence came from an elderly man with esophageal cancer. The material was peripheral blood, obtained from a patient treated with proton-based radiotherapy. The J gene is TRBJ2-5, the V gene TRBV5-6; D perhaps matches TRBD2 (6 bases). Here the CDR3 reads CASSFLASQETQYF. In DNA form, the CDR3 reads TGTGCCAGCAGCTTTCTAGCGAGCCAAGAGACCCAGTACTTC. The entire variable domain, with the rest obtained from reference TRBV5-6 and TRBJ2-5, is as follows: DAGVTQSPTHLIKTRGQQVTLRCSPKSGHDTVSWYQQALGQGPQFIFQYYEEEERQRGNFPDRFSGHQFPNYSSELNVNALLLGDSALYLCASSFLASQETQYFGPGTRLLVL.